One and the same sample provided the 22 T cell receptor beta chains below, sequenced in a study of T cells in tuberculosis. TCRdb's table, derived via immunoSEQ multiplex PCR, lists solely in-frame clones and lacks some. This repertoire shows 30,000 to 40,000 clones, 95% to 97% found once; its top ten account for under 7%. Specimen: PBMCs. The receptors were gathered from a donor between 10 and 35 years old with latent tuberculosis or without tuberculosis infection.

The rearrangement joins TRBV5-1 to TRBJ2-5; no clear D gene. CDR1 and CDR2 from the germline V gene are SGHRS and YFSETQ. The CDR3 runs to 13 residues. V was pared by 2 bases and J by 4 bases, with 9 bases between. The CDR3 nucleotides are TGCGCCAGCAGCTTTACAAGTCGAGAGACCCAGTACTTC. Amino acid sequence: CASSFTSRETQYF.

This clone was counted a single time. V is TRBV4-1 and J is TRBJ1-1; a weak D match, TRBD1 (6 bases). Germline loops: CDR1 MGHRA, CDR2 YSYEKL. The CDR3 sequence is 13 residues long. Trimming removed 11 bases from V and 4 bases from J, with 17 bases in between. In nucleotides, the CDR3 is TGCGCCTGCCGAGGGGGTAAGAGCACTGAAGCTTTCTTT. Translated, it gives CACRGGKSTEAFF.

The chain combines TRBV5-1 with TRBJ2-7; no reliable D call. The V gene lost 4 bases and the J gene lost 3 bases, with 8 bases spanning the gap. This CDR3 is 12 amino acids long. Per germline, CDR1 SGHRS and CDR2 YFSETQ. The CDR3 DNA follows: TGCGCCAGCAGCCTAGAGAGCTACGAGCAGTACTTC. Translated, it gives CASSLESYEQYF.

The sample holds one count of this clone. The chain couples TRBV4-1 to TRBJ2-2; 16 positions match TRBD2. From germline, CDR1 is MGHRA and CDR2 YSYEKL. The CDR3 runs 20 residues. V shed 2 bases, J shed 5 bases, and the junction held 11 bases outside the gene matches. CDR3 loop: CASSQPGLAGGTVGTGELFF. The CDR3 DNA is TGCGCCAGCAGCCAACCGGGACTAGCGGGGGGGACCGTCGGGACCGGGGAGCTGTTTTTT.

The genes are TRBV27 and TRBJ1-1; D not certain. Per germline, CDR1 MNHEY and CDR2 SMNVEV (reference sequence). This CDR3 contains 15 residues. V was shortened by 0 bases and J by 4 bases, with 12 bases between the two germline ends. CDR3 coding DNA: TGTGCCAGCAGTTTATCGGGCCGGATTGCCACTGAAGCTTTCTTT. Protein product: CASSLSGRIATEAFF.

DNA for the CDR3: TGCGCCAGCAGCACAGACCCGACAGGTATCCCCTGGGAGACCCAGTACTTC. Protein product: CASSTDPTGIPWETQYF. The chain has TRBV5-1 and TRBJ2-5, with a tentative D call TRBD1 (6 bases). The CDR3 has 17 amino acids. Between the trimmed V and J ends, which lost 4 bases and 5 bases, there was a span of 24 bases. CDR1 SGHRS and CDR2 YFSETQ come from the germline V gene.

This chain uses TRBV18 with TRBJ2-2, with unresolved D. Germline CDR1 and CDR2: KGHSH and LQKENI. This CDR3 is built from 15 residues. The ends were cut back, 0 bases at V and 5 bases at J, with 10 bases in the middle. The CDR3 spells CASSPPESFTGELFF. CDR3 DNA sequence: TGTGCCAGCTCACCACCGGAGTCTTTTACCGGGGAGCTGTTTTTT.

The chain joins TRBV10-3 to TRBJ2-5; TRBD2 might be the D (5 bases). This CDR3 comprises 15 residues. Trimming cost V 5 bases and J 1 base, with 14 bases left between them. CDR1 is ENHRY and CDR2 is SYGVKD in the germline V gene. CDR3: CAISPLLERQETQYF. The CDR3 bases are TGTGCCATCAGTCCTCTACTAGAGCGCCAAGAGACCCAGTACTTC.

The V and J genes are TRBV5-4 and TRBJ2-3; D may be TRBD2 (7 bases). Germline CDR1 and CDR2: SGHNT and YYREEE (reference sequence). There are 16 residues in the CDR3. V was shortened by 0 bases and J by 2 bases, with 13 bases between the two germline ends. As DNA, the CDR3 is TGTGCCAGCAGCTTGGTCGGCGGGGGCCCCACAGATACGCAGTATTTT. Translated, it gives CASSLVGGGPTDTQYF.

The rearrangement links TRBV5-6 to TRBJ2-7; 11 bases match TRBD2. Germline CDR1 is SGHDT and CDR2 is YYEEEE. The length of the CDR3 is 16 residues. J gave up 3 bases and V 1 base, and 6 bases lay outside the gene matches. CDR3 in amino acids: CASSLYSGRAIYEQYF. CDR3 in DNA: TGTGCCAGCAGCTTGTATAGCGGGAGGGCAATCTACGAGCAGTACTTC.

V is TRBV4-1 and J is TRBJ2-1, with TRBD2 matching over 10 bases. Germline values: CDR1 MGHRA, CDR2 YSYEKL. The junction had 11 bases not matched to a gene; V was cut back by 0 bases and J by 9 bases. CDR3 size: 17 residues. The CDR3 DNA reads TGCGCCAGCAGCCAAGATCTTGCAGCGGGGGGGCTGATTGAGCAGTTCTTC. This encodes CASSQDLAAGGLIEQFF.

This clone showed up just once. CDR3 in amino acids: CASSLVGTDTQYF. In nucleotides, the CDR3 is TGCGCCAGCAGCTTGGTAGGCACAGATACGCAGTATTTT. The chain is built from TRBV5-1 and TRBJ2-3; D call uncertain. Germline V lookup: CDR1 SGHRS, CDR2 YFSETQ. The CDR3 covers 13 residues. Between the trimmed V and J ends, which lost 0 bases and 1 base, there was a span of 3 bases.

This clone appeared a single time. The chain has TRBV6-5 and TRBJ1-5; D not certain. Trimming took 5 bases from V and 4 from J, leaving 9 bases between them. Germline V gene data show CDR1 as MNHEY and CDR2 as SVGAGI. The CDR3 sequence is 13 residues long. The CDR3 nucleotides are TGTGCCAGCAGTCAGGAGGGAAATCAGCCCCAGCATTTT. Protein: CASSQEGNQPQHF.

V gene TRBV7-9 combines with J gene TRBJ1-1, with D unresolved. The CDR3 length is 13 residues. CDR1 is SEHNR, CDR2 FQNEAQ, per germline (reference sequence). The germline V and J ends were trimmed by 5 bases and 4 bases, with 11 bases remaining between them. Written as DNA, the CDR3 is TGTGCCAGCAGCGATACGACATTCACTGAAGCTTTCTTT. Its translation: CASSDTTFTEAFF.

This chain links TRBV6-1 with TRBJ2-7; 8 bases agree with TRBD1. The CDR3 spans 15 residues. J lost 3 bases, V lost 6 bases, and 10 bases had no gene match. From germline, CDR1 is MNHNS and CDR2 SASEGT. The CDR3 coding sequence is TGTGCCAGCAGCCTCCAGACAGGGGCTATCTACGAGCAGTACTTC. This codes for CASSLQTGAIYEQYF.

V and J are TRBV28 and TRBJ2-1, with D possibly matching TRBD1 (6 bases). Deletions cut 7 bases from V and 4 bases from J, with 17 bases between. The CDR3 extends over 15 amino acids. Germline V CDR1 and CDR2: MDHEN, SYDVKM. CDR3 sequence reads: CASTQGGYGYNEQFF. CDR3 DNA: TGTGCCAGCACGCAAGGGGGTTATGGGTACAATGAGCAGTTCTTC.

The rearrangement joins TRBV9 to TRBJ1-3; 7 bases agree with TRBD1. The ends lost 5 bases at V and 9 bases at J; junction bases unmatched: 11. Germline CDR1 is SGDLS and CDR2 is YYNGEE. CDR3 length: 14 residues. The CDR3 reads CASRRTTGAGTIYF. The CDR3, as DNA: TGTGCCAGCAGAAGGACAACAGGGGCCGGCACCATATATTTT.

The rearrangement uses TRBV19 and TRBJ2-7, with 10 nucleotides matching TRBD1. This CDR3 is 15 amino acids long. J gave up 0 bases and V 4 bases, and 3 bases lay outside the gene matches. Germline CDR1 reads LNHDA; CDR2 reads SQIVND (reference sequence). CDR3 sequence reads: CASSTGQGISYEQYF. Written as DNA, the CDR3 is TGTGCCAGTAGTACGGGACAGGGGATCTCCTACGAGCAGTACTTC.

V usage is TRBV11-3 and J usage is TRBJ2-1, with D perhaps TRBD1 (5 bases). The ends were cut back, 5 bases at V and 7 bases at J, with 18 bases in the middle. This CDR3 is 15 amino acids long. Germline assignment: CDR1 SGHNT and CDR2 YENEEA. The CDR3 nucleotides read TGTGCCAGCAGCCGCTCGGTAGGGGATTTGAATGAGCAGTTCTTC. Translation gives CASSRSVGDLNEQFF.

A remark on this clone: This specimen includes other DNA sequences encoding the same CDR3. The chain combines TRBV9 with TRBJ2-1; 10 bases are a match to TRBD2. Germline CDR1 reads SGDLS; CDR2 reads YYNGEE. V dropped 0 bases and J dropped 7; count of bases not matched to a gene: 7. The CDR3 covers 16 residues. For the CDR3, the DNA is TGTGCCAGCAGCGTAGAGCTAGCGGGAGTTGTAAATGAGCAGTTCTTC. Amino acids: CASSVELAGVVNEQFF.

This rearrangement joins TRBV27 to TRBJ2-7; TRBD2 might be the D (7 bases). Germline loops: CDR1 MNHEY, CDR2 SMNVEV (reference sequence). The ends were cut back, 10 bases at V and 3 bases at J, with 10 bases in the middle. This CDR3 is built from 11 residues. CDR3 sequence reads: CATRGGYEQYF. For the CDR3, the DNA is TGTGCCACTAGGGGGGGCTACGAGCAGTACTTC.

The chain carries TRBV7-9 and TRBJ2-3; 11 positions agree with TRBD2. Germline lookup yields CDR1 SEHNR and CDR2 FQNEAQ (reference sequence). CDR3 length: 17 amino acids. J was trimmed by 6 bases and V by 0 bases; bases with no gene match: 8. The CDR3 protein is CASSLAGLAGGGDTQYF. The DNA for the CDR3 is TGTGCCAGCAGCTTAGCCGGCCTAGCGGGAGGAGGTGATACGCAGTATTTT.